These 14 T cell receptor beta chains were all obtained from the same sample, sequenced in a study of vaccination and CD4 T cells after COVID-19. Time point noted: late sampling 161 to 241 days after vaccination in a few convalescent patients. Sample treatment: approximately 11-day PBMC culture with coronavirus spike peptide pools or control peptides (ViraFEST assay). Their antigens are not known. With the Oncomine TCR Beta short-read assay, DNA from cultured CD4+ T cells was sequenced. Via MiXCR, TCRdb re-called the PCR reads, giving one row per CDR3 protein. The sample contains about 30,000 distinct CDR3 sequences, roughly 38% of which appear only once. The sample consisted of CD4+ T cells from blood, cultured in vitro, taken about 7 months after SARS-CoV-2 vaccination. The receptors stem from a human donor who had recovered from COVID-19.

V is TRBV20-1 and J is TRBJ2-7; D unclear. The CDR3 has 12 amino acids. Germline lookup yields CDR1 DFQATT and CDR2 SNEGSKA (reference sequence). Trimming removed 7 bases at V and 7 bases at J, with 17 bases between. The CDR3 bases are TGCAGTGGCAGACCTAGTTTCGATGAGCAGTACTTC. Protein sequence: CSGRPSFDEQYF.

The V call is TRBV10-3, the J call TRBJ1-1; the D gene is possibly TRBD1 (6 bases). Deletions cut 6 bases from V and 1 base from J, with 9 bases between. The germline V gene encodes CDR1 ENHRY and CDR2 SYGVKD. The CDR3 extends over 13 amino acids. The CDR3 DNA sequence: TGTGCCATCAGCCCGACAGGGAACACTGAAGCTTTCTTT. Translated: CAISPTGNTEAFF.

CDR3 residues: CASSLAKGSSGANVLTF. CDR3 sequence (DNA): TGTGCCAGCAGTTTAGCCAAAGGGAGCTCTGGGGCCAACGTCCTGACTTTC. The chain is built from TRBV28 and TRBJ2-6; possible D gene TRBD2, 5 bases. Germline V gives CDR1 MDHEN, CDR2 SYDVKM. Trimming left V 2 bases short and J 0 bases short, with 11 bases between. CDR3 length equals 17 residues.

This clonotype was observed a few times. J is TRBJ2-5 and V is TRBV6-2 or TRBV6-3; no clear D. V dropped 1 base and J dropped 6 bases, with 9 bases sitting between them. This CDR3 is 13 amino acids long. From germline, CDR1 is MNHEY and CDR2 SVGEGT. This chain's CDR3 is CASSYFAVQTQYF. DNA of the CDR3: TGTGCCAGCAGTTACTTTGCGGTGCAGACCCAGTACTTC.

This clonotype was seen only a few times. The CDR3 DNA reads TGCGCCAGCAGCGAGGGACCTATCTACGAGCAGTACTTC. Amino acid sequence: CASSEGPIYEQYF. V is TRBV5-1 and J is TRBJ2-7; possibly TRBD1 or TRBD2 for D (5 bases each). The CDR3 totals 13 residues. Germline V gene data show CDR1 as SGHRS and CDR2 as YFSETQ. V lost 4 bases and J lost 3, with 11 bases in between.

This chain joins TRBV14 and TRBJ2-7; the D is unclear. This CDR3 contains 12 residues. Germline values: CDR1 SGHDN, CDR2 FVKESK. The germline V and J ends were trimmed by 3 bases and 4 bases, with 7 bases remaining between them. The chain's CDR3 is CASSHTEYEQYF. The DNA for the CDR3 is TGTGCCAGCAGCCACACTGAATACGAGCAGTACTTC.

This clonotype has only one observation. The chain is built from TRBV30 and TRBJ2-7; perhaps TRBD1 as D (6 bases). CDR1 and CDR2 (germline): GTSNPN, SVGIG (reference sequence). CDR3 size: 15 residues. Trimming removed 1 base at V and 3 bases at J, with 16 bases between. The DNA for the CDR3 is TGTGCCTGGAGTGGGAGCGGACAGTTACTCTACGAGCAGTACTTC. Translated, it gives CAWSGSGQLLYEQYF.

The V and J genes are TRBV7-9 and TRBJ2-5, with 11 bases fitting TRBD1. The CDR3 totals 15 residues. Losses at the gene ends were 4 bases for V and 3 bases for J; bases not matched to a gene: 4. Looked up from germline, CDR1 is SEHNR and CDR2 is FQNEAQ (reference sequence). CDR3 amino acids: CASSSGQGEEETQYF. As DNA, the CDR3 is TGTGCCAGCAGCTCGGGACAGGGGGAGGAAGAGACCCAGTACTTC.

In this sample, this clonotype turned up a few times. This chain uses TRBV20-1 with TRBJ2-1; 10 positions match TRBD2. The CDR3 length is 15 residues. The V gene end was trimmed by 3 bases and the J gene end by 9 bases; junction bases not matched to a gene: 11. Germline V lookup: CDR1 DFQATT, CDR2 SNEGSKA (reference sequence). The CDR3 DNA sequence: TGCAGTGCTAGTGGTCAGCTAGCGGGAGCGGTTGAGCAGTTCTTC. This encodes CSASGQLAGAVEQFF.

This clonotype was observed a few times. The V gene is TRBV7-8, the J gene TRBJ2-5; D is perhaps TRBD1 (5 bases). CDR3 length equals 15 residues. Germline V lookup: CDR1 SGHVS, CDR2 FQNEAQ. V was pared by 3 bases and J by 4 bases, with 15 bases between. The CDR3 here is CASSLANRIGETQYF. The CDR3 bases are TGTGCCAGCAGCTTGGCTAACAGGATTGGAGAGACCCAGTACTTC.

V gene TRBV7-2 combines with J gene TRBJ2-7; D is ambiguous. V shed 5 bases and J shed 2 bases, with 10 bases lying between them. The V gene's germline CDR1 is SGHTA and CDR2 FQGNSA. CDR3 length equals 13 residues. The CDR3 DNA is TGTGCCAGCAGCCCGCAGGCAACCTACGAGCAGTACTTC. It yields the protein CASSPQATYEQYF.

V is TRBV7-2 and J is TRBJ2-1; D may be TRBD1 (6 bases). The CDR3 is 14 residues long. The germline V gene encodes CDR1 SGHTA and CDR2 FQGNSA. Trimming shortened V by 2 bases and J by 6 bases, and 11 bases separated the two germline ends. The CDR3 sequence: CASSLKAGVNEQFF. The CDR3 DNA is TGTGCCAGCAGCTTAAAGGCAGGGGTCAATGAGCAGTTCTTC.

This clonotype turned up a few times. The CDR3 protein is CSARDLGQQETQYF. DNA of the CDR3: TGCAGTGCTAGAGATCTGGGCCAGCAAGAGACCCAGTACTTC. The V and J genes are TRBV20-1 and TRBJ2-5; no firm D call. In germline, CDR1 is DFQATT, CDR2 SNEGSKA (reference sequence). The CDR3 loop spans 14 amino acids. Trimming removed 0 bases at V and 2 bases at J, with 10 bases between.

This clonotype appeared a few times. The CDR3 reads CASSFRTAYGYTF. The CDR3 bases are TGTGCCAGCAGCTTCAGGACTGCTTATGGCTACACCTTC. The chain recombines TRBV2 with TRBJ1-2; D remains unclear. CDR3 length: 13 residues. The germline V gene encodes CDR1 SNHLY and CDR2 FYNNEI. The germline V and J ends were trimmed by 6 bases and 5 bases, with 13 bases remaining between them. Together with reference TRBV2 and TRBJ1-2, the CDR3 gives the full variable domain: EPEVTQTPSHQVTQMGQEVILRCVPISNHLYFYWYRQILGQKVEFLVSFYNNEISEKSEIFDDQFSVERPDGSNFTLKIRSTKLEDSAMYFCASSFRTAYGYTFGSGTRLTVV.